A selection of T cell receptor beta chains follows, all from one sample in a study of cytomegalovirus exposure and HLA in healthy donors. The method was immunoSEQ multiplex PCR; TCRdb's version includes in-frame clones alone and lacks a portion of them. Of 160,000 or so clones listed, roughly 80% are singletons. The sample comprised PBMCs. The receptors shown here come from a woman aged 45 to 65 in good health and CMV-seronegative. CDR3s include the opening cysteine and the closing phenylalanine or tryptophan. D genes are given only for firm matches. Rows may omit the clone size; those that give it use once, few, many or a size class.

clone size: NA
J gene: TRBJ2-5
D gene: NA
V gene: TRBV18
CDR3 DNA: TGTGCCAGCTCACGCCCGGGACAACAAGAGACCCAGTACTTC
CDR3 protein: CASSRPGQQETQYF

clone size: NA
J gene: TRBJ1-5
D gene: NA
V gene: TRBV2
CDR3 DNA: TGTGCCAGCAGTGAAATGGGGCATCAGCCCCAGCATTTT
CDR3 protein: CASSEMGHQPQHF

clone size: NA
J gene: TRBJ2-7
D gene: TRBD1
V gene: TRBV6-5
CDR3 DNA: TGTGCCAGCAGTTACCGGATCCGGGGACAGCCCTACGAGCAGTACTTC
CDR3 protein: CASSYRIRGQPYEQYF

clone size: NA
J gene: TRBJ2-1
D gene: NA
V gene: TRBV29-1
CDR3 DNA: TGCAGCGTCGCCCCAAACGAGGGCAATGAGCAGTTCTTC
CDR3 protein: CSVAPNEGNEQFF

clone size: NA
J gene: TRBJ1-1
D gene: NA
V gene: TRBV7-2
CDR3 DNA: TGTGCCAGCAGCCACGACAGGAACACTGAAGCTTTCTTT
CDR3 protein: CASSHDRNTEAFF

clone size: once
J gene: TRBJ2-2
D gene: TRBD1
V gene: TRBV4-3
CDR3 DNA: TGCGCCAGCAGCCAAGATCCTGGACAGGGGGTTAACGGGGAGCTGTTTTTT
CDR3 protein: CASSQDPGQGVNGELFF

clone size: NA
J gene: TRBJ2-1
D gene: TRBD2
V gene: TRBV18
CDR3 DNA: TGTGCCAGCTCACCATCTCGGGAGGCGGAGGAGCAGTTCTTC
CDR3 protein: CASSPSREAEEQFF

clone size: NA
J gene: TRBJ2-3
D gene: TRBD2
V gene: TRBV9
CDR3 DNA: TGTGCCAGCAGCGTAGTAGGGATTTGGGTTGCTAGCGGGAGGTGGTGCACAGATACGCAGTATTTT
CDR3 protein: CASSVVGIWVASGRWCTDTQYF

clone size: NA
J gene: TRBJ1-3
D gene: NA
V gene: TRBV6-4
CDR3 DNA: TGTGCCAGCAGTGAAGTTTACGGGGGAAACACCATATATTTT
CDR3 protein: CASSEVYGGNTIYF

clone size: NA
J gene: TRBJ2-3
D gene: NA
V gene: TRBV10-3
CDR3 DNA: TGTGCCATCAGTGATAATGCCCCCGGTACGCAGTATTTT
CDR3 protein: CAISDNAPGTQYF

clone size: NA
J gene: TRBJ2-2
D gene: NA
V gene: TRBV11-3
CDR3 DNA: TGTGCCAGCAGCCTTACAGGGGACTGGATCGGGGAGCTGTTTTTT
CDR3 protein: CASSLTGDWIGELFF

clone size: NA
J gene: TRBJ2-5
D gene: NA
V gene: TRBV2
CDR3 DNA: TGTGCCAGCAGTGAACAGGGGTCGTACCAAGAGACCCAGTACTTC
CDR3 protein: CASSEQGSYQETQYF

clone size: NA
J gene: TRBJ2-5
D gene: TRBD1
V gene: TRBV25-1
CDR3 DNA: TGTGCCAGCAGTGAAGGGTCTGCGGGGACAGGGGTTGAGGAGACCCAGTACTTC
CDR3 protein: CASSEGSAGTGVEETQYF

clone size: NA
J gene: TRBJ1-3
D gene: TRBD1
V gene: TRBV28
CDR3 DNA: TGTGCCAGCAGTTCCGGGACAGGGTTTTACACCATATATTTT
CDR3 protein: CASSSGTGFYTIYF

clone size: NA
J gene: TRBJ1-4
D gene: NA
V gene: TRBV4-2
CDR3 DNA: TGTGCCAGCAGCCAAAGGGGTTTGGCTAATGAAAAACTGTTTTTT
CDR3 protein: CASSQRGLANEKLFF

clone size: NA
J gene: TRBJ1-3
D gene: NA
V gene: TRBV7-9
CDR3 DNA: TGTGCCAGCAGGTCCCTCTCTGGAAACACCATATATTTT
CDR3 protein: CASRSLSGNTIYF

clone size: NA
J gene: TRBJ2-7
D gene: NA
V gene: TRBV4-1
CDR3 DNA: TGCGCCAGCAGCCCTACAGCCGGTGGGTACGAGCAGTACTTC
CDR3 protein: CASSPTAGGYEQYF

clone size: NA
J gene: TRBJ2-7
D gene: NA
V gene: TRBV5-1
CDR3 DNA: TGCGCCAGCAGCTTGGGGCGGAGCTCCTACGAGCAGTACTTC
CDR3 protein: CASSLGRSSYEQYF

clone size: NA
J gene: TRBJ2-7
D gene: NA
V gene: TRBV10-3
CDR3 DNA: TGTGCCATCAGTGAGTCTGCGGGGAGCTCCTACGAGCAGTACTTC
CDR3 protein: CAISESAGSSYEQYF

clone size: NA
J gene: TRBJ2-1
D gene: TRBD2
V gene: TRBV27
CDR3 DNA: TGTGCCAGTTGTAGCGGGATGGGGTACAATGAGCAGTTCTTC
CDR3 protein: CASCSGMGYNEQFF

clone size: NA
J gene: TRBJ2-3
D gene: NA
V gene: TRBV27
CDR3 DNA: TGTGCCAGCAGTTTCGGGGATTGGGCAGATACGCAGTATTTT
CDR3 protein: CASSFGDWADTQYF

clone size: once
J gene: TRBJ1-2
D gene: NA
V gene: TRBV29-1
CDR3 DNA: TGCAGCGTTGTAGGTACAGGGAAGAGTAACTATGGCTACACCTTC
CDR3 protein: CSVVGTGKSNYGYTF

clone size: few
J gene: TRBJ1-2
D gene: TRBD1
V gene: TRBV7-9
CDR3 DNA: TGTGCCAGCAGCCCCTGGACAGGGGGGGGTAACTATGGCTACACCTTC
CDR3 protein: CASSPWTGGGNYGYTF

clone size: once
J gene: TRBJ1-1
D gene: NA
V gene: TRBV5-1
CDR3 DNA: TGCGCCAGCAGCTTGTCGGGGGGCGGGGAAGCTTTCTTT
CDR3 protein: CASSLSGGGEAFF

clone size: few
J gene: TRBJ1-3
D gene: NA
V gene: TRBV6-9
CDR3 DNA: TGTGCCAGCAGTTCCCCGGGACAACCCTCTGGAAACACCATATATTTT
CDR3 protein: CASSSPGQPSGNTIYF

clone size: NA
J gene: TRBJ1-3
D gene: NA
V gene: TRBV28
CDR3 DNA: TGTGCCAGCAAGCAACCTCGCTCTGGAAACACCATATATTTT
CDR3 protein: CASKQPRSGNTIYF

clone size: once
J gene: TRBJ1-1
D gene: NA
V gene: TRBV28
CDR3 DNA: TGTGCCAGCAGTTTGTGGGGGAGGGTGACTGAAGCTTTCTTT
CDR3 protein: CASSLWGRVTEAFF

clone size: NA
J gene: TRBJ1-1
D gene: NA
V gene: TRBV25-1
CDR3 DNA: TGTGCCAGCAGTGAATATATTCGCGGCTCTGAAGCTTTCTTT
CDR3 protein: CASSEYIRGSEAFF

clone size: once
J gene: TRBJ2-5
D gene: NA
V gene: TRBV27
CDR3 DNA: TGTGCCAGCAGTCCGGGCGGGGTCCCTTGGGAGCAGTACTTC
CDR3 protein: CASSPGGVPWEQYF

clone size: NA
J gene: TRBJ2-7
D gene: NA
V gene: TRBV28
CDR3 DNA: TGTGCCACCCTCAGGGCCTCCACTTACGAGCAGTACTTC
CDR3 protein: CATLRASTYEQYF

clone size: NA
J gene: TRBJ2-3
D gene: NA
V gene: TRBV5-1
CDR3 DNA: TGCGCCAGCAGCTTGGGCCACGGTAGCGGTAGCACAGATACGCAGTATTTT
CDR3 protein: CASSLGHGSGSTDTQYF

clone size: few
J gene: TRBJ2-1
D gene: NA
V gene: TRBV10-3
CDR3 DNA: TGTGCCATCAGTGAGGGGGGCTTCTACAATGAGCAGTTCTTC
CDR3 protein: CAISEGGFYNEQFF

clone size: NA
J gene: TRBJ2-1
D gene: TRBD2
V gene: TRBV5-1
CDR3 DNA: TGCGCCAGCAGCTTGGGGCGGGAGCTTTATGAGCAGTTCTTC
CDR3 protein: CASSLGRELYEQFF

clone size: NA
J gene: TRBJ1-3
D gene: TRBD1
V gene: TRBV10-3
CDR3 DNA: TGTGCCATCAGGCCGGGACAGAGCTCTGGAAACACCATATATTTT
CDR3 protein: CAIRPGQSSGNTIYF

clone size: once
J gene: TRBJ2-7
D gene: TRBD1
V gene: TRBV5-1
CDR3 DNA: TGCGCCAGCAGCGCGTTACAGGGGGCGAGCGAGCAGTACTTC
CDR3 protein: CASSALQGASEQYF

clone size: once
J gene: TRBJ2-7
D gene: TRBD2
V gene: TRBV28
CDR3 DNA: TGTGCCAGCGGGCGGGAGAGGAATTATTACGAGCAGTACTTC
CDR3 protein: CASGRERNYYEQYF

clone size: NA
J gene: TRBJ1-4
D gene: NA
V gene: TRBV5-1
CDR3 DNA: TGCGCCAGCTCAGGGGAAGGGGCGTGGGGTGAAAAACTGTTTTTT
CDR3 protein: CASSGEGAWGEKLFF

clone size: NA
J gene: TRBJ2-7
D gene: NA
V gene: TRBV28
CDR3 DNA: TGTGCCAGCAGGGACTCATTCTACGAGCAGTACTTC
CDR3 protein: CASRDSFYEQYF

clone size: NA
J gene: TRBJ2-3
D gene: NA
V gene: TRBV11-3
CDR3 DNA: TGTGCCAGCAGCTTAGAGCTAGCCACAGATACGCAGTATTTT
CDR3 protein: CASSLELATDTQYF

clone size: NA
J gene: TRBJ2-7
D gene: NA
V gene: TRBV4-1
CDR3 DNA: TGCGCCAGCAGCGCAGATTATTTTGGAGGTGAGCAGTACTTC
CDR3 protein: CASSADYFGGEQYF

clone size: NA
J gene: TRBJ2-2
D gene: TRBD1
V gene: TRBV7-2
CDR3 DNA: TGTGCCAGCAGCCTAGGACAGGGGTTCGGGGAGCTGTTTTTT
CDR3 protein: CASSLGQGFGELFF

clone size: NA
J gene: TRBJ2-2
D gene: NA
V gene: TRBV5-1
CDR3 DNA: TGCGCCAGCAGCGTACCCAGGGGCTCCGGGGAGCTGTTTTTT
CDR3 protein: CASSVPRGSGELFF

clone size: NA
J gene: TRBJ2-7
D gene: TRBD1
V gene: TRBV28
CDR3 DNA: TGTGCCAGCAGTATATGGACAGGGGGCTTTGAGACGCGCCCCGCGGCCGAGCAGTACTTC
CDR3 protein: CASSIWTGGFETRPAAEQYF

clone size: NA
J gene: TRBJ1-2
D gene: NA
V gene: TRBV5-1
CDR3 DNA: TGCGCCAGCAGCTTCGCTGGGGCAGATTACTATGGCTACACCTTC
CDR3 protein: CASSFAGADYYGYTF

clone size: NA
J gene: TRBJ2-7
D gene: NA
V gene: TRBV7-3
CDR3 DNA: TGTGCCAGCAGCTTAGGGCCAGGGAATTACTACGAGCAGTACTTC
CDR3 protein: CASSLGPGNYYEQYF

clone size: once
J gene: TRBJ1-1
D gene: NA
V gene: TRBV21-1
CDR3 DNA: TGTGCCAGCAGCATCAGGGGGCGTAACACTGAAGCTTTCTTT
CDR3 protein: CASSIRGRNTEAFF

clone size: few
J gene: TRBJ1-1
D gene: TRBD1
V gene: TRBV4-3
CDR3 DNA: TGCGCCAGCAACCGGAGAACAGGGGGAGTGTCTGAAGCTTTCTTT
CDR3 protein: CASNRRTGGVSEAFF

clone size: NA
J gene: TRBJ1-5
D gene: NA
V gene: TRBV19
CDR3 DNA: TGTGCCAGTAGTAACACAGGTAACAATCAGCCCCAGCATTTT
CDR3 protein: CASSNTGNNQPQHF

clone size: once
J gene: TRBJ1-1
D gene: NA
V gene: TRBV28
CDR3 DNA: TGTGCCAGCAGTTTAACTTCCAGCGCGGCTTTCTTT
CDR3 protein: CASSLTSSAAFF